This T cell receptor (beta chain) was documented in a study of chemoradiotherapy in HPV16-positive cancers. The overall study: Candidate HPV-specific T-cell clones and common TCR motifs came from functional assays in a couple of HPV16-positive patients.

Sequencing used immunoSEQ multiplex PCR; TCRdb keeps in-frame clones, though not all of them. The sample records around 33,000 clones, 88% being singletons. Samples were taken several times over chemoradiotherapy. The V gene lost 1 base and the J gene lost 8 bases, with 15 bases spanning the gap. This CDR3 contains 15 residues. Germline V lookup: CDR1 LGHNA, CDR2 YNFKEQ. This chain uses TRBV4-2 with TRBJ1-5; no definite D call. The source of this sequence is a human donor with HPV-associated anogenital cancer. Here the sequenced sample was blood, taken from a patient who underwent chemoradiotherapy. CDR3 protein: CASSQVWTPSEPQHF. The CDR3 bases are TGTGCCAGCAGCCAAGTGTGGACTCCCTCAGAGCCCCAGCATTTT.